This is a list of T cell receptor beta chains from one sample in a study of blood T cell repertoires in COVID-19. Sequenced by immunoSEQ multiplex PCR; TCRdb stores in-frame clones only, minus some. Of approximately 88,000 clones in the sample, over 65% were seen once. Sequencing was carried out using peripheral blood. The receptors derive from a human donor in a cohort sampled during active COVID-19. Both conserved end residues are part of each CDR3. The D gene is left open where the match is weak. Clone size is not always given. Where it is, it says once, few, many or a class for expanded clones.

abundance	d_gene	v_gene	j_gene	CDR3aa	CDR3nt
.	TRBD2	TRBV14	TRBJ2-1	CASSPRPSGRGLNEQFF	TGTGCCAGCAGCCCCCGTCCTAGCGGGAGGGGTCTCAATGAGCAGTTCTTC
.	.	TRBV7-6	TRBJ1-1	CASSPQPAGLGNTEAFF	TGTGCCAGCAGCCCCCAACCGGCAGGGTTGGGGAACACTGAAGCTTTCTTT
once	.	TRBV30	TRBJ2-5	CAWSVHRGLGQETQYF	TGTGCCTGGAGTGTACATCGAGGGTTGGGTCAAGAGACCCAGTACTTC
.	TRBD1	TRBV7-2	TRBJ1-2	CASSSAQGRGGYTF	TGTGCCAGCAGCTCAGCACAGGGGCGGGGTGGCTACACCTTC
once	TRBD2	TRBV27	TRBJ2-3	CASSPLPQREYPDTQYF	TGTGCCAGCAGTCCCCTACCCCAGCGGGAGTACCCAGATACGCAGTATTTT
.	TRBD1	TRBV28	TRBJ2-7	CASSPAGTGTYEQYF	TGTGCCAGCAGCCCTGCCGGGACAGGGACCTACGAGCAGTACTTC
.	TRBD2	TRBV27	TRBJ2-1	CASSPKRLAGYEQFF	TGTGCCAGCAGTCCAAAGCGACTAGCGGGATATGAGCAGTTCTTC
.	TRBD2	TRBV29-1	TRBJ2-7	CSVTSSGGLGEQYF	TGCAGCGTGACGTCTAGCGGGGGCTTGGGGGAGCAGTACTTC
.	.	TRBV28	TRBJ1-2	CAIAQGRFGGYTF	TGTGCCATTGCGCAGGGAAGGTTCGGTGGCTACACCTTC
.	TRBD2	TRBV7-3	TRBJ2-7	CASSPTSGSPPYEQYF	TGTGCCAGCAGCCCCACTAGCGGGAGCCCCCCCTACGAGCAGTACTTC
.	.	TRBV28	TRBJ1-2	CASSLRGHGGYTF	TGTGCCAGCAGTTTAAGAGGGCATGGTGGCTACACCTTC
many	.	TRBV18	TRBJ1-6	CASSPPWSNSPLHF	TGTGCCAGCTCACCACCGTGGAGTAATTCACCCCTCCACTTT
.	.	TRBV19	TRBJ1-4	CASTSGRVKENEKLFF	.
.	.	TRBV28	TRBJ2-7	CASSLTGTYEQYF	TGTGCCAGCAGTCTAACAGGAACTTACGAGCAGTACTTC
.	TRBD2	TRBV5-1	TRBJ2-1	CASSYSGSPSSYNEQFF	TGCGCCAGCAGCTATAGCGGGAGTCCTAGCTCCTACAATGAGCAGTTCTTC
.	.	TRBV27	TRBJ2-4	CASSPDWFKNIQYF	TGTGCCAGCAGCCCAGACTGGTTCAAAAACATTCAGTACTTC
.	TRBD2	TRBV19	TRBJ2-1	CASSVVAGSSYNEQFF	TGTGCCAGTAGTGTTGTAGCGGGGTCCTCCTACAATGAGCAGTTCTTC
.	.	TRBV6-5	TRBJ2-1	CASRRTEVREQFF	TGTGCCAGCAGGCGGACAGAAGTCCGCGAGCAGTTCTTC
few	TRBD2	TRBV7-9	TRBJ2-1	CATTSGTYNEQFF	TGTGCCACGACTAGCGGGACCTACAATGAGCAGTTCTTC
.	TRBD1	TRBV27	TRBJ1-4	CASSWGQGEEKLFF	TGTGCCAGCAGCTGGGGACAGGGTGAGGAAAAACTGTTTTTT
.	.	TRBV6-6	TRBJ1-5	CASRLKDMQPQHF	TGTGCCAGCAGATTGAAAGACATGCAGCCCCAGCATTTT
few	.	TRBV2	TRBJ2-7	CASNRRAEQYF	TGTGCCAGCAACAGGAGGGCCGAGCAGTACTTC
.	TRBD1	TRBV3-1/TRBV3-2	TRBJ1-2	CASSQRGQGKLYGYTF	TGTGCCAGCAGCCAACGCGGACAGGGTAAATTGTATGGCTACACCTTC
.	TRBD2	TRBV19	TRBJ2-7	CASSISGGHVSYEQYF	TGTGCCAGTAGTATATCGGGGGGGCATGTCTCCTACGAGCAGTACTTC
.	TRBD1	TRBV30	TRBJ2-3	CAWIDRTGALGNTQYF	TGTGCCTGGATTGATAGGACAGGGGCCCTGGGAAATACGCAGTATTTT
.	.	TRBV14	TRBJ2-7	CASSPYGGYEQYF	TGTGCCAGCAGCCCCTATGGGGGGTACGAGCAGTACTTC
.	.	TRBV11-1	TRBJ2-7	CASSLSQNYEQYF	TGTGCCAGCAGCTTAAGTCAGAACTACGAGCAGTACTTC
.	.	TRBV5-1	TRBJ2-3	CASSTPGAGGDTQYF	TGCGCCAGCAGCACCCCCGGCGCAGGAGGAGATACGCAGTATTTT